This T cell receptor (beta chain) derives from a study of blood T cells in healthy people across ages. Primers used in a second PCR of about 6 to 12 cycles were a sample-barcoded 5' primer and a J-beta primer mix. TCRdb itself ran the 5' RACE reads through MiXCR, one entry per CDR3 protein. The sample holds 1.5 million to 2 million distinct CDR3 sequences; over 25% are singletons and the top ten take 7.7%. Comments on this clonotype: As yet, its antigen is unknown. Being one base from a much bigger clone, this may be a read error.

The germline V gene encodes CDR1 KGHDR and CDR2 SFDVKD. The CDR3 is 15 amino acids. The V gene lost 2 bases and the J gene lost 5 bases, with 12 bases spanning the gap. General study results and limits: As age increased, TCR beta diversity per million T cells fell in a roughly linear fashion.

The chain links TRBV24-1 to TRBJ2-1; D might be TRBD2 (6 bases). Sequencing was done on a sample of blood. This TCR came from a woman in her 30s in good health. In DNA form, the CDR3 reads TGTGCCACCAGTGATTGTGGCGGGATCCACAATGAGCAGTTCTTC. This sequence encodes CATSDCGGIHNEQFF.